The present T cell receptor beta chain was sequenced within a study of T cell changes during pregnancy in multiple sclerosis. The protocol was immunoSEQ multiplex PCR, while the TCRdb copy is restricted to in-frame clones and leaves out a portion. The data contain roughly 100,000 clones, 91% of them singletons. This CDR3 comprises 16 residues. V shed 0 bases and J shed 0 bases, with 11 bases lying between them. The germline V gene has CDR1 SGHAT and CDR2 FQNNGV. Sequences were derived from peripheral blood, sampled after pregnancy. This rearrangement joins TRBV11-2 to TRBJ1-2, with D possibly TRBD1 on 5 matching bases. The receptor was derived from a female donor in good health, enrolled as a control in a pregnancy study. CDR3 sequence (DNA): TGTGCCAGCAGCTTAGAGGGGCGCGGAGCTAACTATGGCTACACCTTC. Amino acid sequence: CASSLEGRGANYGYTF.